One and the same sample provided the 19 T cell receptor beta chains below, sequenced in a study of shared clonotypes between healthy human individuals. Sequencing was performed with immunoSEQ multiplex PCR; in TCRdb, only in-frame clones are kept and a portion is missing. Of nearly 500,000 clones in the sample, over 65% were seen once. Sequenced: PBMCs. All receptors come from a woman aged 40 to 55 in good health. Some clones in this sample may be carry-over from other donors' samples.

The chain carries TRBV19 and TRBJ2-3; D may be TRBD1 (5 bases). Looked up from germline, CDR1 is LNHDA and CDR2 is SQIVND (reference sequence). The CDR3 contains 15 residues. V lost 11 bases, J lost 0 bases, and 18 bases lay in between. The CDR3 region has the DNA TGTGCCTGCAGGGCAAGGGGAACTAGCACAGATACGCAGTATTTT. It translates to CACRARGTSTDTQYF. Full variable domain (remainder filled in from reference TRBV19 and TRBJ2-3): DGGITQSPKYLFRKEGQNVTLSCEQNLNHDAMYWYRQDPGQGLRLIYYSQIVNDFQKGDIAEGYSVSREKKESFPLTVTSAQKNPTAFYLCACRARGTSTDTQYFGPGTRLTVL.

The V call is TRBV27, the J call TRBJ2-5; 7 nucleotides align to TRBD1. CDR3 length equals 14 residues. The V segment lost 3 bases and the J segment 5 bases; nucleotides outside the gene matches: 6. CDR1 and CDR2 (germline): MNHEY, SMNVEV (reference sequence). The CDR3 DNA is TGTGCCAGCAGTTTTGAGGGGGCTGGCGAGACCCAGTACTTC. Amino acid sequence: CASSFEGAGETQYF.

This chain connects TRBV27 to TRBJ1-2; no clear D gene. In germline, CDR1 is MNHEY, CDR2 SMNVEV (reference sequence). Deletions cut 2 bases from V and 6 bases from J, with 13 bases between. This CDR3 spans 14 amino acids. The CDR3 bases are TGTGCCAGCAGTTTAACGGGAGGGTACAATGGCTACACCTTC. Translated: CASSLTGGYNGYTF.

This chain uses TRBV7-9 with TRBJ1-2; TRBD1 might be the D (6 bases). The CDR3 is made up of 13 amino acids. From germline, CDR1 is SEHNR and CDR2 FQNEAQ (reference sequence). The V end was cut by 5 bases, the J end by 7 bases, with 14 bases between. Here the CDR3 DNA reads TGTGCCAGCAGCCCTGGGGGGGGCCTTGGCTACACCTTC. Its protein is CASSPGGGLGYTF.

The chain joins TRBV19 to TRBJ2-1; D not certain. V lost 0 bases to trimming and J lost 1 base, with 7 bases between them. The CDR3 sequence is 15 residues long. The germline V gene has CDR1 LNHDA and CDR2 SQIVND (reference sequence). The chain's CDR3 is CASSIEVESYNEQFF. CDR3 nucleotide sequence: TGTGCCAGTAGTATAGAAGTGGAGTCCTACAATGAGCAGTTCTTC.

The chain uses TRBV30 and TRBJ1-4, with D possibly being TRBD1 (5 bases). This CDR3 is built from 16 residues. Germline V gives CDR1 GTSNPN, CDR2 SVGIG (reference sequence). Trimming removed 2 bases at V and 0 bases at J, with 13 bases between. The DNA for the CDR3 is TGTGCCTGGAGTTCGGGGGTTAGTGCAACTAATGAAAAACTGTTTTTT. It specifies CAWSSGVSATNEKLFF.

The V and J genes are TRBV15 and TRBJ2-7, with D uncertain. Looked up from germline, CDR1 is LNHNV and CDR2 is YYDKDF (reference sequence). The CDR3 covers 14 residues. V was trimmed by 0 bases and J by 2 bases, leaving 8 bases between them. The CDR3 coding sequence is TGTGCCACCAGCAGAGATGTGGGAACCTACGAGCAGTACTTC. Protein product: CATSRDVGTYEQYF.

V and J are TRBV6-5 and TRBJ2-7; maybe TRBD1 (5 bases). Germline V gene sequence: CDR1 MNHEY, CDR2 SVGAGI. V lost 4 bases and J 3 bases, leaving 19 bases between the germline ends. The CDR3 has 16 amino acids. The CDR3 loop is CASSFGHPGVGYEQYF. In DNA, the CDR3 is TGTGCCAGCAGTTTTGGACACCCGGGCGTAGGCTACGAGCAGTACTTC.

The chain uses TRBV11-2 and TRBJ2-3; 7 nucleotides line up with TRBD2. Germline-derived CDR1 and CDR2 are SGHAT and FQNNGV. V was pared by 1 base and J by 5 bases, with 6 bases of the junction left unmatched. The CDR3 length is 15 residues. The CDR3 DNA reads TGTGCCAGCAGCTTAGGGCTGGCGGGAGTAGATACGCAGTATTTT. Encoded protein: CASSLGLAGVDTQYF.

Remarks on this clone: The same CDR3 can be traced to other DNA sequences in this sample. The J gene is TRBJ2-1, the V gene TRBV7-3, with TRBD2 matching over 11 bases. V was pared by 3 bases and J by 6 bases, with 4 bases of the junction left unmatched. Germline lookup yields CDR1 SGHTA and CDR2 FQGTGA. This CDR3 has 15 amino acids. The CDR3 coding sequence is TGTGCCAGCAGCTTGGGTACTAGCGGGAGCAATGAGCAGTTCTTC. Residues: CASSLGTSGSNEQFF.

With respect to this clone: This may be a read error: a much more frequent sequence differs by one nucleotide. The J gene is TRBJ2-6, the V gene TRBV23-1, with 7 bases identical to TRBD1. TRBV23-1 falls under the ORF class, with uncertain function. V was clipped by 6 bases and J by 3 bases; unmatched bases: 8. This CDR3 comprises 16 residues. The CDR3 DNA reads as TGCGCCAGCAGCCATGCTAGGGGGCGTGGGGCCAACGTCCTGACTTTC. Protein product: CASSHARGRGANVLTF.

Comments on this clone: A far more abundant clone sits one base away, making this likely a read error. The chain recombines TRBV5-4 with TRBJ2-5, with 8 bases fitting TRBD1. Trimming removed 3 bases from V and 5 bases from J; junction bases left unmatched: 9. The CDR3 is 15 amino acids. CDR1 and CDR2 (germline): SGHNT, YYREEE (reference sequence). The CDR3 coding sequence is TGTGCCAGCAGCTCGCAGTCAGGGGGCGCGGAGACCCAGTACTTC. This codes for CASSSQSGGAETQYF.

This chain joins TRBV29-1 and TRBJ2-3, with TRBD2 matching over 7 bases. Germline lookup yields CDR1 SQVTM and CDR2 ANQGSEA. The ends lost 4 bases at V and 0 bases at J; junction bases unmatched: 4. CDR3 size: 14 residues. The CDR3 DNA reads as TGCAGCGTTGTCGGGGGAGGGAGCACAGATACGCAGTATTTT. Its translation is CSVVGGGSTDTQYF.

J is TRBJ1-4 and V is TRBV19; 7 nucleotides line up with TRBD1. Per germline, CDR1 LNHDA and CDR2 SQIVND (reference sequence). The CDR3 has 15 amino acids. V shed 4 bases, J shed 6 bases, and the junction held 8 bases outside the gene matches. The CDR3 is CASSKPGQHDEKLFF. DNA of the CDR3: TGTGCCAGTAGTAAGCCGGGACAGCACGATGAAAAACTGTTTTTT.

In regard to this clone: One base away lies a much larger clone, so this may be a sequencing read error. This sample includes further DNA sequences coding for the same CDR3. The chain has TRBV5-1 and TRBJ2-3, with 7 positions matching TRBD2. With V trimmed by 5 bases and J by 4 bases, 10 bases remained unmatched. In germline, CDR1 is SGHRS, CDR2 YFSETQ. This CDR3 contains 15 residues. The CDR3 region has the DNA TGCGCCAGCAGGCGCAGCGGGGAGTCCGCAGATACGCAGTATTTT. This translates into CASRRSGESADTQYF.

The genes are TRBV30 and TRBJ1-4, with a tentative D call TRBD1 (6 bases). CDR3 length: 14 amino acids. With 2 bases removed from V and 7 bases from J, the gap between germline ends came to 14 bases. Germline CDR1 is GTSNPN and CDR2 is SVGIG (reference sequence). Written as DNA, the CDR3 is TGTGCCTGGAGTCCAACGACAGGTCTTGAAAAACTGTTTTTT. Protein: CAWSPTTGLEKLFF. Full variable domain (remainder filled in from reference TRBV30 and TRBJ1-4): SQTIHQWPATLVQPVGSPLSLECTVEGTSNPNLYWYRQAAGRGLQLLFYSVGIGQISSEVPQNLSASRPQDRQFILSSKKLLLSDSGFYLCAWSPTTGLEKLFFGSGTQLSVL.

This rearrangement joins TRBV28 to TRBJ2-4; 8 positions agree with TRBD2. CDR3 size: 16 residues. Germline CDR1 is MDHEN and CDR2 is SYDVKM. V was clipped by 2 bases and J by 0 bases; unmatched bases: 3. The CDR3 loop reads CASSLAGLVAKNIQYF. CDR3 nucleotide sequence: TGTGCCAGCAGTTTAGCGGGACTAGTAGCCAAAAACATTCAGTACTTC.

CDR3 in amino acids: CASSLRLAGGETQYF. The CDR3 DNA reads as TGTGCCAGCAGCCTGAGACTAGCGGGGGGGGAGACCCAGTACTTC. The rearrangement links TRBV5-6 to TRBJ2-5; 14 nucleotides agree with TRBD2. Germline V lookup: CDR1 SGHDT, CDR2 YYEEEE. The CDR3 extends over 15 amino acids. V lost 4 bases and J lost 5; bases outside the gene matches: 4.

This clone was observed at least ten times. The chain employs TRBV5-1 and TRBJ1-1; TRBD1 might be the D (5 bases). Trimming took off 4 bases at V and 1 base at J, with 11 bases between the two ends. CDR3 size: 14 residues. Germline V CDR1 and CDR2: SGHRS, YFSETQ. CDR3 in amino acids: CASSPREGNTEAFF. DNA for the CDR3: TGCGCCAGCAGCCCCAGGGAGGGGAACACTGAAGCTTTCTTT.